The 3 T cell receptor beta chains presented below share a single source sample, sequenced in a study of T cell changes during pregnancy in multiple sclerosis. Produced via immunoSEQ multiplex PCR; TCRdb's table is partial and in-frame only. The profile shows around 95,000 clones, 92% of them singletons. Material: peripheral blood, obtained after pregnancy. These receptors all come from a female donor with multiple sclerosis, enrolled in a pregnancy study.

The chain couples TRBV5-6 to TRBJ1-2, with D tentatively TRBD1 (6 bases). V was shortened by 0 bases and J by 2 bases, with 11 bases between the two germline ends. CDR1 is SGHDT, CDR2 YYEEEE, per germline. This CDR3 has 15 amino acids. The CDR3 spells CASSLAPQGNYGYTF. In DNA, the CDR3 is TGTGCCAGCAGCTTGGCCCCACAGGGCAACTATGGCTACACCTTC.

The V call is TRBV28, the J call TRBJ2-1; TRBD2 matches at 11 bases. CDR1 MDHEN and CDR2 SYDVKM come from the germline V gene. There are 15 residues in the CDR3. Trimming cost V 6 bases and J 4 bases; bases outside gene matches: 5. This CDR3 is CASRVRLAGYNEQFF. The CDR3 bases are TGTGCCAGCAGGGTACGACTAGCGGGGTACAATGAGCAGTTCTTC.

The J gene is TRBJ2-3, the V gene TRBV30; 9 bases are shared with TRBD2. This CDR3 is built from 14 residues. Germline V lookup: CDR1 GTSNPN, CDR2 SVGIG (reference sequence). V shed 0 bases, J shed 8 bases, and the junction held 6 bases outside the gene matches. CDR3 nucleotides: TGTGCCTGGAGTGTGCTAGCGGGGTTGGGTACGCAGTATTTT. Protein sequence: CAWSVLAGLGTQYF.